This T cell receptor (beta chain) is from a study of blood T cell repertoires in COVID-19. The wider study: Italy, Spain and the United States were the sources of the convalescent and acute COVID-19 samples.

CDR1 and CDR2 (germline): MGHRA, YSYEKL. After removal of 4 bases from V and 3 bases from J, the junction contained 9 bases not matched to a gene. The CDR3 runs 15 residues. The data were produced by immunoSEQ multiplex PCR, yet TCRdb's version contains in-frame clones alone and is incomplete. This sample has approximately 99,000 clones; less than 75% occur once, and the top ten carry 1.5% to 2%. What was sequenced was peripheral blood. The sequence came from a woman in her thirties or forties with acute or convalescent COVID-19. The chain combines TRBV4-1 with TRBJ2-7, with TRBD1 matching 7 bases. CDR3 bases: TGCGCCAGCAGCCTCACGGACAGGCCGCTCTACGAGCAGTACTTC. This sequence encodes CASSLTDRPLYEQYF.